Here is one T cell receptor beta chain with its context. As yet, its antigen is unknown. There were 1-10 million cryopreserved PBMC in the samples before DNA extraction. This sample was included in a study of long-term antiretroviral therapy in people with HIV. The overall study: The earliest samples came about a decade before the 2015 immediate-ART recommendation. General study points: Repertoires from HIV showed CDR3 length ranges narrower than those of controls.

Survey-level immunoSEQ v3.0 assays were run. Data came from immunoSEQ multiplex PCR; TCRdb stores just in-frame clones and leaves some out. The sample holds tens of thousands of clones; 75% to 90% are singletons and the top ten take roughly 9.8%. V gave up 2 bases and J gave up 4 bases; unmatched junction bases: 4. The CDR3 is 15 amino acids. Germline CDR1 is SNHLY and CDR2 is FYNNEI. The source is a man younger than 40 with HIV. This specimen consisted of unsorted PBMCs, obtained almost 2.9 years after starting antiretroviral therapy. This chain connects TRBV2 to TRBJ1-5, with 8 nucleotides matching TRBD1. CDR3 amino acids: CASSESGGSNQPQHF. In DNA, the CDR3 is TGTGCCAGCAGTGAATCAGGGGGCTCGAATCAGCCCCAGCATTTT. Full variable domain (outside the CDR3, taken from reference TRBV2 and TRBJ1-5): EPEVTQTPSHQVTQMGQEVILRCVPISNHLYFYWYRQILGQKVEFLVSFYNNEISEKSEIFDDQFSVERPDGSNFTLKIRSTKLEDSAMYFCASSESGGSNQPQHFGDGTRLSIL.